This T cell receptor beta chain emerged from a study of molecular identifiers for immune sequencing clone quantification. This clonotype was counted ten times or more. TCRdb reprocessed the PCR reads via MiXCR and lists one record per CDR3 protein. The sample shows about 36,000 distinct CDR3 sequences, roughly 18% of them seen only once. Germline V gene lookup returns CDR1 SGHDN and CDR2 FVKESK. This CDR3 has 12 amino acids. Trimming stripped 3 bases from V and 6 bases from J, with 6 bases between. Sequencing input: naive CD8+ T cells from blood, with Jurkat cell RNA spiked in. As to subset: FACS-sorted CD8+CD4-CCR7+CD45RA+ naive T cells. This clonotype was obtained from a human donor in good health. Some libraries in this study had Jurkat cell RNA spiked in. The chain combines TRBV14 with TRBJ2-1; D ambiguous. The CDR3 DNA follows: TGTGCCAGCAGCCACTGGCTCAATGAGCAGTTCTTC. Translating it yields CASSHWLNEQFF. The variable domain in full, with the rest retrieved from reference TRBV14 and TRBJ2-1, is EAGVTQFPSHSVIEKGQTVTLRCDPISGHDNLYWYRRVMGKEIKFLLHFVKESKQDESGMPNNRFLAERTGGTYSTLKVQPAELEDSGVYFCASSHWLNEQFFGPGTRLTVL.